This passage covers 13 T cell receptor beta chains from one sample sequenced in a study of blood T cells in healthy people across ages. The authors ran a second PCR of 7 to 11 cycles using a sample-barcoded 5' primer and a J-beta primer mix. From the 5' RACE reads, TCRdb called clonotypes with MiXCR, one entry per CDR3 protein. The sample gives about a million distinct CDR3 sequences, 30% to 40% of which show up once; about an eighth is in the top ten. Material: blood. The receptors here all came from a man younger than 35 in good health.

The chain recombines TRBV27 with TRBJ2-1; tentatively, D is TRBD1 (6 bases). There are 18 residues in the CDR3. CDR1 is MNHEY, CDR2 SMNVEV, per germline (reference sequence). V dropped 8 bases and J dropped 6 bases, with 29 bases sitting between them. The CDR3 coding sequence is TGTGCCAGCGGTATTCTCGCGAGTGGTCAGGGGAATGGCAATGAGCAGTTCTTC. Residues: CASGILASGQGNGNEQFF.

The rearrangement joins TRBV20-1 to TRBJ1-1; the D is unclear. V lost 3 bases, J lost 7 bases, and 9 bases lay in between. This CDR3 has 11 residues. Germline V gene data show CDR1 as DFQATT and CDR2 as SNEGSKA (reference sequence). CDR3 in amino acids: CSASKLREAFF. The DNA for the CDR3 is TGCAGTGCTAGTAAGCTTCGTGAAGCTTTCTTT.

In this sample, this clonotype turned up a few times. The V gene is TRBV6-5, the J gene TRBJ2-3; D perhaps matches TRBD2 (6 bases). Trimming took off 2 bases at V and 1 base at J, with 7 bases between the two ends. The CDR3 loop spans 14 amino acids. CDR1 is MNHEY and CDR2 is SVGAGI in the germline V gene. DNA of the CDR3: TGTGCCAGCAGTTACCCGGGAGGCACAGATACGCAGTATTTT. The encoded protein is CASSYPGGTDTQYF.

The rearrangement links TRBV7-2 to TRBJ2-1; a weak D match, TRBD1 (6 bases). The germline gives CDR1 SGHTA, CDR2 FQGNSA. The V gene lost 2 bases and the J gene lost 4 bases, with 15 bases spanning the gap. The CDR3 contains 16 residues. The CDR3 DNA sequence: TGTGCCAGCAGCTTAAATAGACAGGCGCTATACAATGAGCAGTTCTTC. Translated: CASSLNRQALYNEQFF.

The chain has TRBV5-1 and TRBJ2-1; 7 bases agree with TRBD1. There are 15 residues in the CDR3. Germline-derived CDR1 and CDR2 are SGHRS and YFSETQ. V trimming: 4 bases; J trimming: 5 bases; junction bases outside the gene matches: 9. The CDR3 region has the DNA TGCGCCAGCAGCGCCCAAGGGGGCGCAGACAATGAGCAGTTCTTC. Its protein product is CASSAQGGADNEQFF.

This clonotype was seen only a few times. The chain employs TRBV13 and TRBJ1-2, with D possibly TRBD1 on 6 matching bases. The V gene lost 0 bases and the J gene lost 8 bases, with 16 bases spanning the gap. CDR3 length equals 15 residues. Germline V lookup: CDR1 PRHDT, CDR2 FYEKMQ (reference sequence). The chain's CDR3 is CASSLGIAGAGGYTF. The CDR3 bases are TGTGCCAGCAGCTTAGGGATCGCGGGGGCCGGGGGCTACACCTTC.

This clonotype was seen a few times. This sequence joins TRBV6-5 and TRBJ1-1, with a weak D call TRBD1 (6 bases). Trimming took 8 bases from V and 4 from J, leaving 14 bases between them. This CDR3 is built from 13 residues. Germline CDR1 and CDR2: MNHEY and SVGAGI. CDR3 DNA sequence: TGTGCCAGCTTCGGGGGGCGGACCACTGAAGCTTTCTTT. Amino acids: CASFGGRTTEAFF.

The chain combines TRBV9 with TRBJ1-2, with 7 bases fitting TRBD1. The V and J ends lost 3 bases and 0 bases, in that order; junction bases with no gene match: 5. This CDR3 has 15 amino acids. Germline V gives CDR1 SGDLS, CDR2 YYNGEE. The CDR3 reads CASSGGQPTNYGYTF. In nucleotides, the CDR3 is TGTGCCAGCAGCGGGGGACAGCCCACTAACTATGGCTACACCTTC.

This chain links TRBV20-1 with TRBJ2-5; no reliable D call. There are 13 residues in the CDR3. With 7 bases removed from V and 0 bases from J, the gap between germline ends came to 12 bases. CDR1 DFQATT and CDR2 SNEGSKA come from the germline V gene (reference sequence). The CDR3 nucleotides are TGCAGTGTAACAGCCCCGTACCAAGAGACCCAGTACTTC. It yields the protein CSVTAPYQETQYF.

The V gene is TRBV20-1, the J gene TRBJ1-1; D uncertain. The germline gives CDR1 DFQATT, CDR2 SNEGSKA (reference sequence). Trimming pared 6 bases from V and 5 bases from J, leaving 4 bases between. CDR3 length: 9 residues. Written as DNA, the CDR3 is TGCAGTGCCGGGACTGAAGCTTTCTTT. Translation gives CSAGTEAFF.

This chain joins TRBV2 and TRBJ2-7, with 8 bases that match TRBD1. After removal of 6 bases from V and 5 bases from J, the junction contained 9 bases not matched to a gene. Germline CDR1 reads SNHLY; CDR2 reads FYNNEI. The CDR3 extends over 14 amino acids. DNA for the CDR3: TGTGCCAGCAGGTCGACAGGGGCCTCGGACGAGCAGTACTTC. As protein: CASRSTGASDEQYF.

Many counts were recorded for this clonotype. The V call is TRBV2, the J call TRBJ2-1, with TRBD2 as a possible D gene (5 bases). CDR1 and CDR2 from the germline V gene are SNHLY and FYNNEI. Trimming cost V 4 bases and J 7 bases, with 8 bases left between them. CDR3 length: 12 residues. The CDR3: CASSGRRNEQFF. CDR3 DNA sequence: TGTGCCAGCAGTGGTAGGAGGAATGAGCAGTTCTTC. Filled out from reference TRBV2 and TRBJ2-1, the complete variable domain reads EPEVTQTPSHQVTQMGQEVILRCVPISNHLYFYWYRQILGQKVEFLVSFYNNEISEKSEIFDDQFSVERPDGSNFTLKIRSTKLEDSAMYFCASSGRRNEQFFGPGTRLTVL.

Concerning this clonotype: Sequence at one end of the junction differs from germline and may be a read error. This chain's CDR3 is CASSQDYRVVSSDAQYF. CDR3 sequence (DNA): TGCGCCAGCAGCCAAGATTACCGGGTCGTATCCTCAGATGCGCAGTATTTT. The V gene is TRBV4-1, the J gene TRBJ2-3, with D uncertain. CDR1 and CDR2 (germline): MGHRA, YSYEKL. The CDR3 is made up of 17 amino acids.